This entry concerns a single T cell receptor beta chain. Its antigen remains unknown. TCR alpha and TCR beta cDNA libraries carrying sample barcodes and UMIs came from 5'RACE with constant-segment primers. Via MiXCR, TCRdb re-called the 5' RACE reads, giving one row per CDR3 protein. The sample records about 360,000 distinct CDR3 sequences, over 10% being singletons. This sample was included in a study of T-cell memory formation after mild COVID-19. Study in general: For the most part, TCR clusters were specific to one donor.

Overall study findings and caveats: A balance of CD4 and CD8 characterized clones contracting day 15 to 85, whereas later expanders leaned CD4+. Contracting CD8+ clones were enriched in EMRA, CD4+ mainly in CM and EM.

The V end was cut by 3 bases, the J end by 4 bases, with 10 bases between. Germline V gene lookup returns CDR1 SGHTA and CDR2 FQGTGA. The CDR3 runs to 14 residues. The TCR sequence derives from a man between 18 and 35 years old who had mild COVID-19 (a few samples of this study predate the infection). Cell type and time point are not known. Source material: PBMCs or a T cell subset sorted from them (not recorded which). The rearrangement uses TRBV7-3 and TRBJ2-1; possible D gene TRBD2, 6 bases. The CDR3 loop is CASSLAGMYNEQFF. CDR3 DNA sequence: TGTGCCAGCAGCTTGGCGGGGATGTACAATGAGCAGTTCTTC.